This is a list of T cell receptor beta chains from one sample in a study of blood T cell repertoires in COVID-19. Libraries were prepared by immunoSEQ multiplex PCR; TCRdb keeps only in-frame clonotypes and omits some of them. The table has approximately 210,000 clones, about nine tenths seen once; the top ten hold roughly 5%. Sequencing was performed on peripheral blood. The receptors derive from a woman aged 40 to 49 with acute or convalescent COVID-19. Each CDR3 is given with its conserved first and last residue. D genes are given only for firm matches. The size of a clone is reported for some rows only, either as once, few or many, or as a class for expanded clones.

j_gene | d_gene | abundance | v_gene | CDR3aa | CDR3nt
TRBJ2-4 | - | - | TRBV11-3 | CASSSGVAKNIQYF | TGTGCCAGCAGTTCCGGAGTAGCCAAAAACATTCAGTACTTC
TRBJ1-3 | - | - | TRBV5-5 | CASSTTSHSGNTIYF | TGTGCCAGCAGCACAACCAGTCACTCTGGAAACACCATATATTTT
TRBJ1-2 | - | - | TRBV27 | CASSPAGAATYGYTF | TGTGCCAGCAGCCCAGCGGGAGCCGCTACCTATGGCTACACCTTC
TRBJ2-1 | - | - | TRBV7-3 | CASSLLGGNEQFF | TGTGCCAGCAGCTTATTAGGGGGCAATGAGCAGTTCTTC
TRBJ2-6 | - | - | TRBV6-8 | CASTYGVGGANVLTF | TGTGCCAGCACCTACGGGGTGGGCGGGGCCAACGTCCTGACTTTC
TRBJ1-6 | - | - | TRBV9 | CASSVVGSSYNSPLHF | TGTGCCAGCAGCGTAGTAGGGAGCTCCTATAATTCACCCCTCCACTTT
TRBJ2-3 | - | - | TRBV4-1 | CASSQVSWRGRTDTQYF | TGCGCCAGCAGCCAAGTATCTTGGCGGGGCCGCACAGATACGCAGTATTTT
TRBJ1-1 | - | once | TRBV19 | CASSIDRGLPLNTEAFF | TGTGCCAGTAGTATAGACAGGGGCTTACCTCTGAACACTGAAGCTTTCTTT
TRBJ1-1 | - | - | TRBV19 | CASSGGRGRTTEAFF | TGTGCCAGTAGCGGGGGTCGAGGAAGGACCACTGAAGCTTTCTTT
TRBJ1-1 | - | - | TRBV12-3/TRBV12-4 | CASTIPGEAFF | TGTGCCAGCACCATACCGGGTGAAGCTTTCTTT
TRBJ1-6 | TRBD1 | few | TRBV23-1 | CASRLTGRHSPLHF | TGCGCCAGTCGCCTGACAGGGCGGCATTCACCCCTCCACTTT
TRBJ1-2 | TRBD1 | - | TRBV5-1 | CASSSGGNYGYTF | TGCGCCAGCAGCTCAGGGGGCAACTATGGCTACACCTTC
TRBJ1-6 | - | - | TRBV10-3 | CAISESGGMVSPLHF | TGTGCCATCAGTGAGTCGGGGGGGATGGTGTCACCCCTCCACTTT
TRBJ2-1 | - | - | TRBV5-4 | CASSLSGRNEQFF | TGTGCCAGCAGCTTATCGGGGAGGAATGAGCAGTTCTTC